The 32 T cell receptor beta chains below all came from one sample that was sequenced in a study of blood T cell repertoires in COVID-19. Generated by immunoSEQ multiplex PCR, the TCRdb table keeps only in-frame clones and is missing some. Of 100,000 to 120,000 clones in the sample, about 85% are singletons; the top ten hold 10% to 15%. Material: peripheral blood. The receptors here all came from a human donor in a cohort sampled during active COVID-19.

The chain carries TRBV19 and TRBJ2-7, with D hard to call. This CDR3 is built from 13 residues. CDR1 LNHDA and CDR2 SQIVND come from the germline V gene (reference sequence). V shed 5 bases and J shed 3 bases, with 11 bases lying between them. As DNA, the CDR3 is TGTGCCAGTAGTCCCGTTGGCGGCTACGAGCAGTACTTC. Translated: CASSPVGGYEQYF.

The CDR3 nucleotides are TGTGCCAGCAGTCTGCGCACAGGGGCAACCTACGAGCAGTACTTC. Amino acid sequence: CASSLRTGATYEQYF. The chain links TRBV27 to TRBJ2-7; 7 bases agree with TRBD1. Germline V gives CDR1 MNHEY, CDR2 SMNVEV (reference sequence). The CDR3 is 15 amino acids. V dropped 5 bases and J dropped 2; count of bases not matched to a gene: 9.

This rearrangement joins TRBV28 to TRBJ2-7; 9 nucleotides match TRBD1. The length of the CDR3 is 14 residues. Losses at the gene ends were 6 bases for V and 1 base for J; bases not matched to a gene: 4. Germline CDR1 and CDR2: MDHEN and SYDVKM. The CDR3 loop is CASRRQGGSYEQYF. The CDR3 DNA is TGTGCCAGCAGGCGACAGGGGGGGTCCTACGAGCAGTACTTC.

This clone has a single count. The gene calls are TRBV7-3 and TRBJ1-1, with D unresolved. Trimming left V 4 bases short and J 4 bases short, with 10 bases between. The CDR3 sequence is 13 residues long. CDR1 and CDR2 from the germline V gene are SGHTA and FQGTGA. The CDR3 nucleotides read TGTGCCAGCAGCTCCCTGAGCGGCACTGAAGCTTTCTTT. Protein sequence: CASSSLSGTEAFF.

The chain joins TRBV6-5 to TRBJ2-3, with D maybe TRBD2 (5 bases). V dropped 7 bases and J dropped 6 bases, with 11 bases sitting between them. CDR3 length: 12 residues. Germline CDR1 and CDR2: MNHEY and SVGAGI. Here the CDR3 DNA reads TGTGCCAGCACCGACCCGGGGGATACGCAGTATTTT. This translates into CASTDPGDTQYF.

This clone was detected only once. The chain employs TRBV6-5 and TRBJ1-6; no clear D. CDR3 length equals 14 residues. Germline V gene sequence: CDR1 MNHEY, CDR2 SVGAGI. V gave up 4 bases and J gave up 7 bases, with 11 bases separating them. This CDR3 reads CASSSLQANSPLHF. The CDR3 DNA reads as TGTGCCAGCAGTTCTCTTCAGGCGAATTCACCCCTCCACTTT.

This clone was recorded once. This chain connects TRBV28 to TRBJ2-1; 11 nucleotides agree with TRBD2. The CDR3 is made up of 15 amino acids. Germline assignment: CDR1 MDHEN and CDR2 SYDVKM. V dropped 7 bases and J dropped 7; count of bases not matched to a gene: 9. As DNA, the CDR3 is TGTGCCAGCACGAAGACAAGACTAGCGGGGAATGAGCAGTTCTTC. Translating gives CASTKTRLAGNEQFF.

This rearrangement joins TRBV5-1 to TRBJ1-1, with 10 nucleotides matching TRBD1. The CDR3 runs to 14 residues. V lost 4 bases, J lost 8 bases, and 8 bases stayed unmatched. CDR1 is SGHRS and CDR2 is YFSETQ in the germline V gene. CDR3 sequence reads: CASSILGTGEEAFF. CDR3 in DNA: TGCGCCAGCAGCATCCTTGGGACAGGGGAGGAAGCTTTCTTT.

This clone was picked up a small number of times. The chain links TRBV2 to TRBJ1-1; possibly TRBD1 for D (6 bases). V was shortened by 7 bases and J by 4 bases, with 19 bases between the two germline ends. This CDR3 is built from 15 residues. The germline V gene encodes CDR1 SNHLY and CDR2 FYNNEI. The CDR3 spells CASTLNGGWPTEAFF. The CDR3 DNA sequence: TGTGCCAGCACCCTGAATGGGGGCTGGCCCACTGAAGCTTTCTTT.

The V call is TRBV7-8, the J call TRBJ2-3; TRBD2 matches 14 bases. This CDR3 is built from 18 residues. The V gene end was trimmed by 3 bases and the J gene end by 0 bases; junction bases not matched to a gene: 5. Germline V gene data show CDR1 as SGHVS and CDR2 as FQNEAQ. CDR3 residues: CASSLGLAGDASTDTQYF. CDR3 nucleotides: TGTGCCAGCAGCTTGGGACTAGCGGGGGATGCTAGCACAGATACGCAGTATTTT.

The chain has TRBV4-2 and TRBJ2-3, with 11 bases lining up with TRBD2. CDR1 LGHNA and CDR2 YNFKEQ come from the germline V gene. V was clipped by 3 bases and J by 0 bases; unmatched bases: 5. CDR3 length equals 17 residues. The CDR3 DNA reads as TGTGCCAGCAGCCACGGACTAGCGGGTTCTAGCACAGATACGCAGTATTTT. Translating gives CASSHGLAGSSTDTQYF.

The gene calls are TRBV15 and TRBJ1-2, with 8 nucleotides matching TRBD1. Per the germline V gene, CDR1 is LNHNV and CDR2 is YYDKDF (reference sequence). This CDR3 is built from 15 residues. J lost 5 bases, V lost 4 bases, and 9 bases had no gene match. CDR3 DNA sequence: TGTGCCACCAGCACGTCGGGGGACAGGATGTATGGCTACACCTTC. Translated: CATSTSGDRMYGYTF.

The CDR3 sequence is CASSVQVGTEAFF. DNA for the CDR3: TGTGCCAGCAGCGTACAGGTTGGCACTGAAGCTTTCTTT. This chain joins TRBV9 and TRBJ1-1, with D hard to call. CDR3 length: 13 amino acids. The germline gives CDR1 SGDLS, CDR2 YYNGEE. The V gene lost 1 base and the J gene lost 4 bases, with 8 bases spanning the gap.

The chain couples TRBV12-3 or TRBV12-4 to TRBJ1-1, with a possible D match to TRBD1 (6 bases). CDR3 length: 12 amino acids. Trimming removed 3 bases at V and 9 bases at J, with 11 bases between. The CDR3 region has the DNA TGTGCCAGCAGTTTGGGGGCCACGAAAGCTTTCTTT. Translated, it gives CASSLGATKAFF.

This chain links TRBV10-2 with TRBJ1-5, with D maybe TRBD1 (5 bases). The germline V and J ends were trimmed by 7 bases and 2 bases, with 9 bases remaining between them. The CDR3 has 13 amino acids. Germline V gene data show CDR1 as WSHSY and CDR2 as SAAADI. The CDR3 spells CASKGSGNQPQHF. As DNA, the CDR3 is TGCGCCAGCAAGGGGTCCGGCAATCAGCCCCAGCATTTT.

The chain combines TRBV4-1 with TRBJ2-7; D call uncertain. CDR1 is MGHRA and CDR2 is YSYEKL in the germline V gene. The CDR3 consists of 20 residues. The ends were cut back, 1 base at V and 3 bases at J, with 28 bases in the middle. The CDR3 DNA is TGCGCCAGCAGCCAAGTTCGACTCGTATCCCCGAGTTTTCTATACTACGAGCAGTACTTC. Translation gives CASSQVRLVSPSFLYYEQYF.

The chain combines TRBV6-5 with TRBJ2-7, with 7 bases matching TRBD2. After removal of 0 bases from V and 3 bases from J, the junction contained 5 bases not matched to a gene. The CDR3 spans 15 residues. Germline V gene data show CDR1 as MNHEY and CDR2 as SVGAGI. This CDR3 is CASSYSGGTLYEQYF. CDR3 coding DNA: TGTGCCAGCAGTTACTCGGGAGGGACCCTCTACGAGCAGTACTTC.

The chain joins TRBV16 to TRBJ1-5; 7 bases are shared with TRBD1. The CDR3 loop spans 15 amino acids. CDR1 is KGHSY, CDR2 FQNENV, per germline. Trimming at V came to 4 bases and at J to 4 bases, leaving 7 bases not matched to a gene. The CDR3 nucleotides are TGTGCCAGCAGCCCCTCGGGACAGAGAAATCAGCCCCAGCATTTT. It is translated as CASSPSGQRNQPQHF.

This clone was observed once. The CDR3 DNA is TGTGCCACCAGTGGGCGGGAGACCCAGTACTTC. This codes for CATSGRETQYF. The chain combines TRBV24-1 with TRBJ2-5; D is ambiguous. This CDR3 comprises 11 residues. V was cut by 5 bases and J by 5 bases, with 5 bases left in between. The germline V gene encodes CDR1 KGHDR and CDR2 SFDVKD.

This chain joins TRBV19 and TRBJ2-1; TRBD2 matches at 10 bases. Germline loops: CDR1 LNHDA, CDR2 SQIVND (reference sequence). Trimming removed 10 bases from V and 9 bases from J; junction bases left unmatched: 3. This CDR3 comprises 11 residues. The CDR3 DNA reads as TGTGCCACCGGGACTAGCGTTGAGCAGTTCTTC. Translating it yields CATGTSVEQFF.

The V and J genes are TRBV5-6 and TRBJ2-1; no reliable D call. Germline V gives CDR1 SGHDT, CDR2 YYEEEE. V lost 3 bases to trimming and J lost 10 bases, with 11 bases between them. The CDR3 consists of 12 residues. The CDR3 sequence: CASSSLMWEQFF. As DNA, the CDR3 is TGTGCCAGCAGCTCGCTAATGTGGGAGCAGTTCTTC.

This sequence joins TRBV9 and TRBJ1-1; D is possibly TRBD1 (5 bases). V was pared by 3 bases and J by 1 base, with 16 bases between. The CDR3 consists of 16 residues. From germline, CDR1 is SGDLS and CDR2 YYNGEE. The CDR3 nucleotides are TGTGCCAGCAGCGATCACAGACAGTTCTCGAACACTGAAGCTTTCTTT. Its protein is CASSDHRQFSNTEAFF.

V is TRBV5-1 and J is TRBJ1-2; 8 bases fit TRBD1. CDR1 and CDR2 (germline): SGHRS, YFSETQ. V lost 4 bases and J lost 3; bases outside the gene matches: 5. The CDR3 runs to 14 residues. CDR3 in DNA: TGCGCCAGCAGCCAGACAGGGGACGACTATGGCTACACCTTC. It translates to CASSQTGDDYGYTF.

In nucleotides, the CDR3 is TGTGCCAGCAGTTATGGGTCGGGTAGCAATCAGCCCCAGCATTTT. Residues: CASSYGSGSNQPQHF. The V and J genes are TRBV28 and TRBJ1-5; D remains unclear. Per germline, CDR1 MDHEN and CDR2 SYDVKM. The V gene lost 4 bases and the J gene lost 0 bases, with 10 bases spanning the gap. The CDR3 spans 15 residues.

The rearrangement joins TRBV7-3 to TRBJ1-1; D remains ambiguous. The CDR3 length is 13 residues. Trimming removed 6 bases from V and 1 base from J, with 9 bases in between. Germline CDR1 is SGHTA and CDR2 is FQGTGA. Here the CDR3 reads CASSLARNTEAFF. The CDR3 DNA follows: TGTGCCAGCAGTCTAGCTCGGAACACTGAAGCTTTCTTT.

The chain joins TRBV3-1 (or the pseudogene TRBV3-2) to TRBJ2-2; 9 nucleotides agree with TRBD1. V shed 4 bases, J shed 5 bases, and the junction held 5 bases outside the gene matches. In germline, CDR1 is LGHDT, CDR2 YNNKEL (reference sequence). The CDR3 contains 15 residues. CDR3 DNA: TGTGCCAGCAGCCCCCGGGACAGGGTTACCGGGGAGCTGTTTTTT. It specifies CASSPRDRVTGELFF.

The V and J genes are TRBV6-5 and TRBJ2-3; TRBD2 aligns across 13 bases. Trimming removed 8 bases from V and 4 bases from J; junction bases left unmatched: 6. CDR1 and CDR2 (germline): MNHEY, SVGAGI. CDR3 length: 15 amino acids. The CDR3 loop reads CASVTSGGASDTQYF. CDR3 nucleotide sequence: TGTGCCAGCGTCACTAGCGGGGGGGCCTCAGATACGCAGTATTTT.

CDR3 in DNA: TGTGCCAGCGCTCAGGCGGGAGACGGGGAGCTGTTTTTT. Encoded protein: CASAQAGDGELFF. This sequence joins TRBV7-2 and TRBJ2-2, with 7 bases fitting TRBD2. After removal of 8 bases from V and 7 bases from J, the junction contained 7 bases not matched to a gene. CDR1 is SGHTA, CDR2 FQGNSA, per germline. The CDR3 is 13 residues long.

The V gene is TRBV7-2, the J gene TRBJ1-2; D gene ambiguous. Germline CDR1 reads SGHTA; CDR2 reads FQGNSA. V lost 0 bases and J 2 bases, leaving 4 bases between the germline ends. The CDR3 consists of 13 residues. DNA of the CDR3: TGTGCCAGCAGCTTAGCAGAGAACTATGGCTACACCTTC. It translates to CASSLAENYGYTF. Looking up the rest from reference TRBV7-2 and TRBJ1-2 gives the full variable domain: GAGVSQSPSNKVTEKGKDVELRCDPISGHTALYWYRQSLGQGLEFLIYFQGNSAPDKSGLPSDRFSAERTGGSVSTLTIQRTQQEDSAVYLCASSLAENYGYTFGSGTRLTVV.

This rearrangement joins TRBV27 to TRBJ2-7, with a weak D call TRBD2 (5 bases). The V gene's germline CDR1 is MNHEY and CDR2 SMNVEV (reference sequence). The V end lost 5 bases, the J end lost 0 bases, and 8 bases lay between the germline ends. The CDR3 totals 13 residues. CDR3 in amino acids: CASSPEGSYEQYF. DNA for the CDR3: TGTGCCAGCAGTCCAGAGGGCTCCTACGAGCAGTACTTC.

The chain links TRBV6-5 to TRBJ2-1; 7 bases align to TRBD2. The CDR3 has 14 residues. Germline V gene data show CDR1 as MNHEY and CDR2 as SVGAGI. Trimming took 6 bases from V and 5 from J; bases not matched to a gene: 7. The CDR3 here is CASRVLAVNNEQFF. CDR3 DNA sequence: TGTGCCAGCAGGGTGCTAGCGGTTAACAATGAGCAGTTCTTC.

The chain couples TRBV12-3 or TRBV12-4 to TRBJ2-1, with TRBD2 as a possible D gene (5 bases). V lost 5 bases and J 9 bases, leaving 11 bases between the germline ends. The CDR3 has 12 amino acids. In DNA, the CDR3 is TGTGCCAGCAGTGCCTCTGAGGGTGAGCAGTTCTTC. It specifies CASSASEGEQFF.